What follows are 16 T cell receptor beta chains derived from one specimen sequenced in a study of breast tumors, draining lymph nodes, adjacent tissues. TCRdb re-analysed the multiplex PCR reads in MiXCR, keeping a single row per CDR3 protein. The sample holds about 200,000 distinct CDR3 sequences, roughly 29% seen once. Samples came from axillary lymph nodes draining the breast cancer. Material: axillary lymph node tissue. The receptors here all came from a female donor with breast cancer. Some clones in this sample may be carry-over from other donors' samples.

Note on this clonotype: This may be a read error: a much more frequent sequence differs by one nucleotide. The genes are TRBV3-1 and TRBJ2-7, with D perhaps TRBD1 (6 bases). The CDR3 is 13 amino acids. Germline lookup yields CDR1 LGHDT and CDR2 YNNKEL (reference sequence). The CDR3 DNA sequence: TGTGCCGGCAGCCCACTCCTAGGGGGAGAGCAGTACTTC. Protein product: CAGSPLLGGEQYF.

This chain joins TRBV19 and TRBJ1-6, with D possibly being TRBD1 (6 bases). V shed 4 bases and J shed 6 bases, with 10 bases lying between them. This CDR3 is built from 14 residues. Per germline, CDR1 LNHDA and CDR2 SQIVND (reference sequence). The chain's CDR3 is CASSTGATNSPLHF. DNA of the CDR3: TGTGCCAGTAGTACAGGGGCGACTAATTCACCCCTCCACTTT.

The table lists this clonotype with many counts. The J gene is TRBJ1-2, the V gene TRBV20-1; TRBD1 is a possible D gene (6 bases). The ends were cut back, 1 base at V and 1 base at J, with 22 bases in the middle. Germline V gene sequence: CDR1 DFQATT, CDR2 SNEGSKA (reference sequence). The CDR3 contains 18 residues. The CDR3 sequence is CSARAVRIRAGDNYGYTF. CDR3 DNA: TGCAGTGCTAGAGCAGTACGAATCCGGGCAGGGGATAACTATGGCTACACCTTC.

Comments on this clonotype: This may stem from a read error, because a much larger clone lies one nucleotide away. This chain uses TRBV6-1 with TRBJ1-4, with D tentatively TRBD1 (5 bases). Germline values: CDR1 MNHNS, CDR2 SASEGT. The V gene lost 6 bases and the J gene lost 0 bases, with 14 bases spanning the gap. This CDR3 is built from 16 residues. The CDR3 DNA sequence: TGTGCCAGCAGCGGTCGGGGGTCCGCAACTAATGAAAAACTGTTTTTT. The encoded protein is CASSGRGSATNEKLFF.

This clonotype was found many times. This rearrangement joins TRBV6-4 to TRBJ2-1, with 9 bases lining up with TRBD1. The CDR3 has 13 residues. Trimming at V came to 8 bases and at J to 5 bases, leaving 4 bases not matched to a gene. Germline CDR1 reads MRHNA; CDR2 reads SNTAGT. This CDR3 is CASRGQGNNEQFF. CDR3 DNA: TGTGCCAGCCGAGGACAGGGGAACAATGAGCAGTTCTTC.

V gene TRBV2 combines with J gene TRBJ1-3, with TRBD1 as a possible D gene (5 bases). CDR3 length equals 14 residues. V lost 5 bases to trimming and J lost 13 bases, with 21 bases between them. Germline CDR1 reads SNHLY; CDR2 reads FYNNEI. CDR3 DNA sequence: TGTGCCAGCAGTTCGTACGACCTCTCAGGGAGTATATATTTT. Its protein is CASSSYDLSGSIYF.

As for this clonotype: The junction differs from germline at one of its ends, possibly a read error. The chain joins TRBV5-1 to TRBJ2-3, with 7 bases that match TRBD1. The CDR3 runs 14 residues. Germline CDR1 is SGHRS and CDR2 is YFSETQ. The CDR3 region is CAGSTGQSTDTQYF. In DNA form, the CDR3 reads TGCGCCGGCAGCACGGGACAGAGCACAGACACGCAGTATTTT.

This clonotype was counted ten times or more. This rearrangement joins TRBV20-1 to TRBJ2-1, with D unresolved. With 5 bases removed from V and 9 bases from J, the gap between germline ends came to 8 bases. Germline CDR1 reads DFQATT; CDR2 reads SNEGSKA (reference sequence). The CDR3 length is 10 residues. The CDR3 reads CSADLGEQFF. In DNA form, the CDR3 reads TGCAGTGCTGATCTCGGTGAGCAGTTCTTC.

There are many counts of this clonotype. The chain combines TRBV6-5 with TRBJ1-2; 9 nucleotides agree with TRBD1. With 5 bases clipped from V and 6 bases from J, the junction kept 7 bases outside the gene matches. CDR1 is MNHEY, CDR2 SVGAGI, per germline. The CDR3 extends over 14 amino acids. CDR3 amino acids: CASSPTDRGNGYTF. CDR3 nucleotide sequence: TGTGCCAGCAGTCCTACGGACAGGGGAAATGGCTACACCTTC.

At least ten counts were recorded for this clonotype. The chain is built from TRBV27 and TRBJ1-6; maybe TRBD1 (6 bases). The germline V and J ends were trimmed by 6 bases and 12 bases, with 12 bases remaining between them. The CDR3 runs 12 residues. The germline V gene has CDR1 MNHEY and CDR2 SMNVEV (reference sequence). CDR3 region: CASRMGGQPLHF. The CDR3 bases are TGTGCCAGCAGGATGGGGGGACAACCCCTCCACTTT.

This clonotype was counted a few times. A much larger clone sits a single nucleotide away, making a read error possible. The chain carries TRBV20-1 and TRBJ1-2, with 10 bases that match TRBD1. Germline CDR1 DFQATT, CDR2 SNEGSKA (reference sequence). The CDR3 loop spans 13 amino acids. The ends lost 5 bases at V and 10 bases at J; junction bases unmatched: 10. CDR3 nucleotide sequence: TGCAGTGCTCTAAGGGGGACAGGGGATGCCTACACCTTC. Translating gives CSALRGTGDAYTF.

The sample holds many counts of this clonotype. The chain joins TRBV12-3 or TRBV12-4 to TRBJ2-3; TRBD2 matches at 11 bases. Trimming removed 3 bases from V and 4 bases from J; junction bases left unmatched: 3. The CDR3 contains 15 residues. The CDR3 region is CASSLLAGGADTQYF. For the CDR3, the DNA is TGTGCCAGCAGTTTGCTAGCGGGAGGCGCAGATACGCAGTATTTT.

This clonotype was picked up many times. The chain links TRBV7-8 to TRBJ2-1; the D is unclear. This CDR3 contains 13 residues. Germline values: CDR1 SGHVS, CDR2 FQNEAQ. V dropped 6 bases and J dropped 4 bases, with 10 bases sitting between them. CDR3 in amino acids: CASSSDLYNEQFF. CDR3 nucleotide sequence: TGTGCCAGCAGTTCGGACCTGTACAATGAGCAGTTCTTC.

As concerns this clonotype: Relative to the germline gene, one junction end is altered; a read error may explain this. The J gene is TRBJ2-7, the V gene TRBV20-1; TRBD2 is a possible D gene (6 bases). The CDR3 runs to 14 residues. The germline CDR1 and CDR2 sequences are DFQATT and SNEGSKA (reference sequence). CDR3 loop: CSAYSGLRFYEQYF. CDR3 DNA sequence: TGTAGTGCTTACAGCGGGTTAAGGTTCTACGAGCAGTACTTC.

This clonotype was seen at least ten times. This chain links TRBV7-2 with TRBJ1-3, with unresolved D. Germline V gives CDR1 SGHTA, CDR2 FQGNSA. The ends were cut back, 1 base at V and 1 base at J, with 8 bases in the middle. This CDR3 contains 15 residues. CDR3 loop: CASSLDGRSGNTIYF. The CDR3, as DNA: TGTGCCAGCAGCTTAGATGGCAGGTCTGGAAACACCATATATTTT.

The chain couples TRBV20-1 to TRBJ1-4; the D is unclear. This CDR3 has 13 residues. The V end lost 2 bases, the J end lost 8 bases, and 12 bases lay between the germline ends. CDR1 and CDR2 (germline): DFQATT, SNEGSKA (reference sequence). As DNA, the CDR3 is TGCAGTGCTAGACTAGCGGGAGGGGAAAAACTGTTTTTT. Its protein is CSARLAGGEKLFF.